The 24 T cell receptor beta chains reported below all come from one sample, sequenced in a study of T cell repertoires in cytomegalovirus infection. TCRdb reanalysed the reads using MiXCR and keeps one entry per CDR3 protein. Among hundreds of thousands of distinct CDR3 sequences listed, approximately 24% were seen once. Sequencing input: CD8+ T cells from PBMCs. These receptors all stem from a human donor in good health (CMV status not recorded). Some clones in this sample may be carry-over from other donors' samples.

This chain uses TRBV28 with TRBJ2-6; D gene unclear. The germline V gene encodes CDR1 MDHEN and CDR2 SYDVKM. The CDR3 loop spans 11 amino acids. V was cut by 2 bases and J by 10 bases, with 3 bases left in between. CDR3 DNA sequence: TGTGCCAGCAGTTTAGGTAACGTCCTGACTTTC. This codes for CASSLGNVLTF.

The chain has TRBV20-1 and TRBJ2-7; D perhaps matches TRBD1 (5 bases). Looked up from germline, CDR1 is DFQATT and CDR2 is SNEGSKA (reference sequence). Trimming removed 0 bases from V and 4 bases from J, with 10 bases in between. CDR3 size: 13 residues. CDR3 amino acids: CSARDQGSYEQYV. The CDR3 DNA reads TGCAGTGCTAGAGACCAGGGATCTTACGAGCAGTACGTC.

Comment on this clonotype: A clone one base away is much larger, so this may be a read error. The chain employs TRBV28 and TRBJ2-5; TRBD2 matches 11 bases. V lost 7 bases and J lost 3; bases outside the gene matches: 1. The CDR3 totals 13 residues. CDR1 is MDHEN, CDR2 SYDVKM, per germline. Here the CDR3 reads CASKLAGEETQYF. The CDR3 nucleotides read TGTGCCAGCAAACTAGCGGGGGAAGAGACCCAGTACTTC.

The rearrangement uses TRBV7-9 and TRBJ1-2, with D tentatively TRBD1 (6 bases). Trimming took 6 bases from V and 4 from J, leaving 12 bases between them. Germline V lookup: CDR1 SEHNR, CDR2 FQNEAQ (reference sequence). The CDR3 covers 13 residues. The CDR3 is CASSSTDSYGYTF. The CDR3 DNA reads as TGTGCCAGCAGTTCGACGGACAGCTATGGCTACACCTTC. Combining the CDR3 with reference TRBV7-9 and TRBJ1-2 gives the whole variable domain DTGVSQNPRHKITKRGQNVTFRCDPISEHNRLYWYRQTLGQGPEFLTYFQNEAQLEKSRLLSDRFSAERPKGSFSTLEIQRTEQGDSAMYLCASSSTDSYGYTFGSGTRLTVV.

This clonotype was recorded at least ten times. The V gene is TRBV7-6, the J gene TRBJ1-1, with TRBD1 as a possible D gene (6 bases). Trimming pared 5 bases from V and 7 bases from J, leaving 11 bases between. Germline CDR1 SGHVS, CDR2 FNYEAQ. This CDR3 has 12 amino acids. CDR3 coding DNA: TGTGCCAGCAGCCCTAACAGGGATGAAGCTTTCTTT. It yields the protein CASSPNRDEAFF.

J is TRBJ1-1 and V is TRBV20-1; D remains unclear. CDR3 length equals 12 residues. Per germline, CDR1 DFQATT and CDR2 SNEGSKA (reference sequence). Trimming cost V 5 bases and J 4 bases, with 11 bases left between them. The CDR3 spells CSAVEVGTEAFF. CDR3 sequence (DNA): TGCAGTGCTGTCGAGGTTGGCACTGAAGCTTTCTTT.

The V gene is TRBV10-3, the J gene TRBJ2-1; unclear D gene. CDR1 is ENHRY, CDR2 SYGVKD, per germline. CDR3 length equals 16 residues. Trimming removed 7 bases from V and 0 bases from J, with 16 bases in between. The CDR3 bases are TGTGCCATCACCCCGGACGTGGTAAGCTCCTACAATGAGCAGTTCTTC. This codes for CAITPDVVSSYNEQFF.

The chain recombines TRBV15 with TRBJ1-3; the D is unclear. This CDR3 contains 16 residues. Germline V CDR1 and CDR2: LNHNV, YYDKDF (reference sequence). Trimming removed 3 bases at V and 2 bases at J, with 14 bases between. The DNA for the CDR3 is TGTGCCACCAGCAGCGCATCCAGAGAACCTGGAAACACCATATATTTT. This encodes CATSSASREPGNTIYF.

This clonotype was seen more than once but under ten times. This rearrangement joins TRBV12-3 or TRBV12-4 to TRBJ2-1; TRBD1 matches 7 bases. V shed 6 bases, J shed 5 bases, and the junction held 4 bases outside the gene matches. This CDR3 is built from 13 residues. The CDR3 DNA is TGTGCCAGCAGGACAGGGCCTGACAATGAGCAGTTCTTC. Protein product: CASRTGPDNEQFF.

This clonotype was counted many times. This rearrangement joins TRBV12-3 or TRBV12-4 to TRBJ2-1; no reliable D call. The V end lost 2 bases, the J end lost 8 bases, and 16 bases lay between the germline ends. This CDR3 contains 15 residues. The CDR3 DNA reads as TGTGCCAGCAGTTTAAGGGCCCCGAAGGTTTATGAGCAGTTCTTC. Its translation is CASSLRAPKVYEQFF.

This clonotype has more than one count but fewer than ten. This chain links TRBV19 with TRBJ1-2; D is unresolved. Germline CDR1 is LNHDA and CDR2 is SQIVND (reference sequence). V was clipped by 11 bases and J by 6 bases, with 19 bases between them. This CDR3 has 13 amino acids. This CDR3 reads CAAFGPGIDGYTF. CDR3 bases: TGTGCCGCCTTCGGGCCCGGGATTGATGGCTACACCTTC.

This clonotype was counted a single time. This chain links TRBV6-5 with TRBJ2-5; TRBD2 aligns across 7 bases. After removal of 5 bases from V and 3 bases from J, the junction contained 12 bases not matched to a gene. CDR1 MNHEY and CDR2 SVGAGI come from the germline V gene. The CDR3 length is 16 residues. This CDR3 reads CASSDYPGRGEETQYF. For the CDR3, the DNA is TGTGCCAGCAGTGACTATCCGGGGAGGGGAGAAGAGACCCAGTACTTC.

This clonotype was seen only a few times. Here the CDR3 reads CASTPSRDTQYF. For the CDR3, the DNA is TGTGCCAGCACTCCCTCCAGAGATACGCAGTATTTT. This rearrangement joins TRBV12-3 or TRBV12-4 to TRBJ2-3; D gene ambiguous. This CDR3 contains 12 residues. The V end was cut by 7 bases, the J end by 5 bases, with 10 bases between.

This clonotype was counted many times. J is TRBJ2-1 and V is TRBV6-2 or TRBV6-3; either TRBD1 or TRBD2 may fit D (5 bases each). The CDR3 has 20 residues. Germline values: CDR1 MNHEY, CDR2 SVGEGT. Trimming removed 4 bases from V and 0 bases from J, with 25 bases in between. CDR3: CASSFPRDPPLTSSYNEQFF. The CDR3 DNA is TGTGCCAGCAGTTTCCCCCGGGACCCCCCCCTTACGAGCTCCTACAATGAGCAGTTCTTC.

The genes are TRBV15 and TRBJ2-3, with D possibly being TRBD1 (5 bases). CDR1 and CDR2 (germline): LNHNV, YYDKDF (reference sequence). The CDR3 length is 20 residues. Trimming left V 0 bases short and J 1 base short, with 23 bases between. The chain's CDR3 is CATSRDFDESGYRGTDTQYF. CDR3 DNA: TGTGCCACCAGCAGAGATTTCGACGAATCAGGGTACCGGGGCACAGATACGCAGTATTTT.

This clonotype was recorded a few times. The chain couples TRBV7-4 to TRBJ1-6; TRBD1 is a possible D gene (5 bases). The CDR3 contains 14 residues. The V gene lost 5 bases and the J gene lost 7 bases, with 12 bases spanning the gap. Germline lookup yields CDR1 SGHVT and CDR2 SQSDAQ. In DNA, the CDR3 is TGTGCCAGCAGCCCGCCGGACAACAATTCACCCCTCCACTTT. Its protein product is CASSPPDNNSPLHF.

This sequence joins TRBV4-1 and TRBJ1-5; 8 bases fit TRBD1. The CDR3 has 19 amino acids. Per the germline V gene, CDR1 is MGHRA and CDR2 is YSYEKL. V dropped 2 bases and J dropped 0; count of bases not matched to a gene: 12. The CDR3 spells CASSQPAGGQDYSNQPQHF. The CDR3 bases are TGCGCCAGCAGCCAACCGGCAGGGGGACAGGATTATAGCAATCAGCCCCAGCATTTT.

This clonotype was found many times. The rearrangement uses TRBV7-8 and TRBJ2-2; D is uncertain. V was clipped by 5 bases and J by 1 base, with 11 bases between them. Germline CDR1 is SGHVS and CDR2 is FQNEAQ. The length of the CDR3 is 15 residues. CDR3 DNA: TGTGCCAGCAGCCCTAATCGACTGAACACCGGGGAGCTGTTTTTT. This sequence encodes CASSPNRLNTGELFF. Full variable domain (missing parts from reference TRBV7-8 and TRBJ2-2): GAGVSQSPRYKVAKRGQDVALRCDPISGHVSLFWYQQALGQGPEFLTYFQNEAQLDKSGLPSDRFFAERPEGSVSTLKIQRTQQEDSAVYLCASSPNRLNTGELFFGEGSRLTVL.

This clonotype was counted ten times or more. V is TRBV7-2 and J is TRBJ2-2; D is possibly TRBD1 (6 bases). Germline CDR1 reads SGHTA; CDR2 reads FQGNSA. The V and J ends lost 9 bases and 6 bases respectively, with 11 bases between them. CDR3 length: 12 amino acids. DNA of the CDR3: TGTGCCAGTCGGACAGTCGCCGGGGAGCTGTTTTTT. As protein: CASRTVAGELFF.

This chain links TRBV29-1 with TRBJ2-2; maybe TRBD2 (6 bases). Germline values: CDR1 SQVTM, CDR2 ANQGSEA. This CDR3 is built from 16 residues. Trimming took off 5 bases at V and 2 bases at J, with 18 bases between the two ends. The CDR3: CSVTGVSDRNTGELFF. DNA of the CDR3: TGCAGCGTTACGGGGGTGTCAGACCGAAACACCGGGGAGCTGTTTTTT.

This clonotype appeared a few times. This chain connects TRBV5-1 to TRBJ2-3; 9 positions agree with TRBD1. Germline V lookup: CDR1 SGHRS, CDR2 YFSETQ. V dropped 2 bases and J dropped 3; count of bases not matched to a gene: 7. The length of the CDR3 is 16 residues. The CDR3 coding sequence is TGCGCCAGCAGCTTACGGACAGGGGTGTCTACAGATACGCAGTATTTT. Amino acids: CASSLRTGVSTDTQYF.

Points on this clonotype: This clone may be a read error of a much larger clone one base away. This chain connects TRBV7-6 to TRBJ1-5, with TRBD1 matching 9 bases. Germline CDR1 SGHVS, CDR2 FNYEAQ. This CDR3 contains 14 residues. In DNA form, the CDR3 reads TGTGCCGGCAGCGAGGACAGGGGAGCCCAGCCCCAGCATTTT. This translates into CAGSEDRGAQPQHF.

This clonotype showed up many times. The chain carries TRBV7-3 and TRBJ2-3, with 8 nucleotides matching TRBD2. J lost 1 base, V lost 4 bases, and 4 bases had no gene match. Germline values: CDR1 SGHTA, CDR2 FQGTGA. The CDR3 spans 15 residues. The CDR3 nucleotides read TGTGCCAGCAGCTACTATAGCGGGGGCACAGATACGCAGTATTTT. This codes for CASSYYSGGTDTQYF.

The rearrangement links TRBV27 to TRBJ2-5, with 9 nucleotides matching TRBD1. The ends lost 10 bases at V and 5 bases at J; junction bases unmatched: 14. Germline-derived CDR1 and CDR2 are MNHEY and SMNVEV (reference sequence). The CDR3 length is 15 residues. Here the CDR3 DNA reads TGTGCCACCTGGACCCGGACAGGGGTAATTGAGACCCAGTACTTC. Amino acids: CATWTRTGVIETQYF.